A single sample gave rise to the 11 T cell receptor beta chains below, sequenced in a study of CD8 T cells in Susac syndrome. With random hexamers, 0.5 to 1 ug RNA was reverse transcribed. TCRdb used MiXCR to reprocess the immunoSEQ multiplex PCR reads, holding one entry per CDR3 protein. The sample lists approximately 170,000 distinct CDR3 sequences, roughly 94% occurring once. Sequenced sample: CD4+ T cells from PBMCs. Every receptor here comes from a human donor with multiple sclerosis.

The chain carries TRBV3-1 and TRBJ1-2, with a tentative D call TRBD1 (6 bases). CDR1 LGHDT and CDR2 YNNKEL come from the germline V gene (reference sequence). V was pared by 5 bases and J by 8 bases, with 12 bases between. This CDR3 comprises 12 residues. CDR3 protein: CASSSGDQGYTF. The CDR3 coding sequence is TGTGCCAGCAGCTCAGGGGATCAAGGCTACACCTTC.

V gene TRBV6-2 or TRBV6-3 combines with J gene TRBJ2-7, with D perhaps matching TRBD1 or TRBD2 (5 bases each). Trimming stripped 7 bases from V and 3 bases from J, with 16 bases between. This CDR3 comprises 14 residues. Germline values: CDR1 MNHEY, CDR2 SVGEGT. In nucleotides, the CDR3 is TGTGCCAGCAACGAGGGACCAGACTTCTACGAGCAGTACTTC. Its translation: CASNEGPDFYEQYF.

The chain is built from TRBV4-2 and TRBJ2-7; no definite D call. The CDR3 is 11 residues long. Germline-derived CDR1 and CDR2 are LGHNA and YNFKEQ. Trimming stripped 0 bases from V and 5 bases from J, with 2 bases between. The CDR3 loop reads CASSQEDEQYF. The CDR3 DNA sequence: TGTGCCAGCAGCCAAGAGGACGAGCAGTACTTC.

This clonotype was observed a handful of times. The V call is TRBV7-2, the J call TRBJ1-2, with TRBD1 as a possible D gene (6 bases). V shed 5 bases and J shed 3 bases, with 10 bases lying between them. The V gene's germline CDR1 is SGHTA and CDR2 FQGNSA. The CDR3 is 13 amino acids. The CDR3: CASSPSGDYGYTF. DNA for the CDR3: TGTGCCAGCAGCCCCTCAGGGGACTATGGCTACACCTTC.

The V and J genes are TRBV29-1 and TRBJ2-2; 7 bases are a match to TRBD2. This CDR3 is built from 15 residues. V dropped 4 bases and J dropped 2; count of bases not matched to a gene: 7. CDR1 is SQVTM, CDR2 ANQGSEA, per germline. The CDR3 nucleotides read TGCAGCGTTGTGAAGGGAGGGGTAAACACCGGGGAGCTGTTTTTT. Amino acids: CSVVKGGVNTGELFF.

The rearrangement links TRBV11-2 to TRBJ2-7; D is unresolved. Germline-derived CDR1 and CDR2 are SGHAT and FQNNGV. The V end was cut by 1 base, the J end by 2 bases, with 15 bases between. This CDR3 is 16 amino acids long. The CDR3 reads CASSLVRGLGPYEQYF. In DNA form, the CDR3 reads TGTGCCAGCAGCTTAGTGCGAGGTCTCGGCCCCTACGAGCAGTACTTC.

Only one count was recorded for this clonotype. The chain uses TRBV7-9 and TRBJ2-5; D may correspond to TRBD1 or TRBD2 (6 bases each). In germline, CDR1 is SEHNR, CDR2 FQNEAQ (reference sequence). Deletions cut 7 bases from V and 7 bases from J, with 19 bases between. The CDR3 runs 14 residues. The DNA for the CDR3 is TGTGCCAGCACCCCCCGGGGGCCGGTGGGGACCCAGTACTTC. Amino acids: CASTPRGPVGTQYF.

V and J are TRBV18 and TRBJ2-7; TRBD1 agrees at 10 bases. The germline V gene encodes CDR1 KGHSH and CDR2 LQKENI. CDR3 length equals 16 residues. J lost 1 base, V lost 5 bases, and 8 bases had no gene match. This CDR3 reads CASSILSGQGSYEQYF. CDR3 coding DNA: TGTGCCAGCTCAATCCTTTCGGGACAGGGGTCCTACGAGCAGTACTTC.

The chain uses TRBV15 and TRBJ1-1, with D perhaps matching TRBD1 (5 bases). Germline CDR1 LNHNV, CDR2 YYDKDF (reference sequence). V was pared by 5 bases and J by 2 bases, with 9 bases between. The CDR3 totals 13 residues. CDR3 residues: CATSLGGNTEAFF. DNA for the CDR3: TGTGCCACCAGCCTTGGGGGAAACACTGAAGCTTTCTTT.

DNA for the CDR3: TGTGCCAGCAGCCGCGACCAGGGGGAAGCTTTCTTT. Amino acid sequence: CASSRDQGEAFF. This chain connects TRBV5-6 to TRBJ1-1; D is possibly TRBD1 (6 bases). Germline loops: CDR1 SGHDT, CDR2 YYEEEE. The CDR3 runs 12 residues. V lost 4 bases, J lost 8 bases, and 12 bases lay in between. Combining the CDR3 with reference TRBV5-6 and TRBJ1-1 gives the whole variable domain DAGVTQSPTHLIKTRGQQVTLRCSPKSGHDTVSWYQQALGQGPQFIFQYYEEEERQRGNFPDRFSGHQFPNYSSELNVNALLLGDSALYLCASSRDQGEAFFGQGTRLTVV.

The chain uses TRBV7-2 and TRBJ2-7; 9 bases line up with TRBD1. CDR1 and CDR2 from the germline V gene are SGHTA and FQGNSA. This CDR3 contains 14 residues. With 5 bases clipped from V and 3 bases from J, the junction kept 5 bases outside the gene matches. Written as DNA, the CDR3 is TGTGCCAGCAGCCACGGGACAGGGTTCTACGAGCAGTACTTC. Protein sequence: CASSHGTGFYEQYF.